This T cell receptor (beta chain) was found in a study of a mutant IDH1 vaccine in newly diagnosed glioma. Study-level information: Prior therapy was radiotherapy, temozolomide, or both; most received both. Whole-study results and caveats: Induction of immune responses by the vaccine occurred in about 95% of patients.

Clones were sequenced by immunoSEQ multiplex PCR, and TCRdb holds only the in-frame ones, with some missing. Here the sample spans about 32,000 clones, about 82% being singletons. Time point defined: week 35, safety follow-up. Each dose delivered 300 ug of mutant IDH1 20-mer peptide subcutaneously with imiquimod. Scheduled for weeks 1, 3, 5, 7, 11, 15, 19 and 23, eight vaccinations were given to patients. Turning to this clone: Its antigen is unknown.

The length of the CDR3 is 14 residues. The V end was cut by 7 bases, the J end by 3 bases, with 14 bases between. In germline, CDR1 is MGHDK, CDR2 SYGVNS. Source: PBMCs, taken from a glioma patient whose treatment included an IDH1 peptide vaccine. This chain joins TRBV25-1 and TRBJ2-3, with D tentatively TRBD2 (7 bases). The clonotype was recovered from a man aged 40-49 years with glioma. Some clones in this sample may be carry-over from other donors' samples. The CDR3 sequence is CASITGGGTDTQYF. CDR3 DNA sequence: TGTGCCAGCATCACGGGGGGCGGGACAGATACGCAGTATTTT.